Sequencing of this TCR beta chain was carried out in a study of T cell responses to AZD1222 COVID-19 vaccine (TCRdb year 2021). The study in broad terms: AZD1222 recipients with second doses at about 4 weeks or about 12 weeks were pooled, because spike-specific TCR depth and breadth did not differ between schedules. A total of over 230 trial participants underwent TCR sequencing, of whom approximately 210 received two doses of AZD1222 and roughly 25 received two doses of the MenACWY control vaccine. Trial participants were enrolled by age into subgroups of 18-55, 56-69 and 70-plus years, and 148, 28 and 57 TCR-sequenced participants, respectively, were included in these subgroups.

Results the study describes overall, beyond this receptor: Only a handful of AZD1222 recipients were SARS-CoV-2 seropositive at baseline, limiting conclusions about previously exposed vaccinees. Participants were mostly white British and included more females than males, and it was suggested by the authors that clonal diversity may have been underestimated. In the small 56-69-year group, the increase in depth fell short of significance, most likely because of low power. After two AZD1222 doses, spike-specific TCR breadth and depth were significantly higher than at day 0 and than in MenACWY recipients. Reportedly, almost half of the unique spike-specific TCRs recognized epitopes lying outside the regions that are mutated in the B.1.351 and B.1.1.7 variants. Because no day 14 peak-response samples were available, the repertoires could be characterized only after the peak T cell response. CD4 TCRs associated with the vaccine covered the entire spike protein, and the dominant responses were in regions 160-218 and 743-854.

This specimen's time point label, per the study, means: baseline before first vaccination. Vaccinee samples were obtained from the UK trials COV001 and COV002, which included a single-blind randomized controlled phase 2/3 trial of AZD1222 (ChAdOx1 nCoV-19) in healthy adults. For TCRbeta chain sequencing, PBMC samples were collected from trial participants at day 0 and at day 28 after the second dose. A remark on this clone: Its antigen is still unknown. Base qualities are missing; no much larger clone stands one base away.

The CDR3 regions of human TCRbeta chains were analyzed by immunosequencing. Per the authors' processing: Repertoire TCRs were checked for matches against a reference library of SARS-CoV-2-specific TCRs that had been generated using the MIRA antigen-specificity platform. Breadth was defined as the fraction of unique TCRs that were SARS-CoV-2-associated, and depth was defined as the fraction of total T cells that were SARS-CoV-2-associated. Each spike-specific TCR was assigned to its reactive spike region and to a CD4 or CD8 class using the MIRA data. Log10-transformed breadth and depth values were compared by one-way ANOVA with Sidak's multiple comparisons tests. TCRdb re-hosts the immuneACCESS table, in-frame sequences only. Its copies lack some clones; in the studies checked, an unresolved V gene accounts for under half of them, and the cause for the rest is not known. From that table come the V and J calls and clone size; the DNA was used to work out D and trimming. This sample has 130,000 to 150,000 clones in its table, and over 85% of those were observed once. Approximately 1.5% of the sample rests with the top ten.

At the junction V is shortened by 11 bases and J by 4 bases, with 17 bases in between. The CDR3 runs 14 residues from the cysteine to the phenylalanine. The kept DNA is CDR3 alone, 42 bases in frame from the first base. Looking up the germline V gene yields CDR1 SGHTA and CDR2 FQGTGA. Sequencing used peripheral blood, obtained on day 0 of AZD1222 vaccination. The TCR comes from an adult in good health. Here the chain combines TRBV7-3 and TRBJ1-4, with a weak D call of TRBD1 (5 bases match). The CDR3 reads as follows: CAGSLDSFNEKLFF. The nucleotide sequence is TGTGCCGGCTCTCTCGACAGCTTTAATGAAAAACTGTTTTTT.